The 2 T cell receptor beta chains below come from one sample, sequenced in a study of cytomegalovirus exposure and HLA in healthy donors. The study ran its PCR with 60 Vbeta and 13 Jbeta primers. Only in-frame clones appear in the TCRdb table, and some are missing; sequencing was by immunoSEQ multiplex PCR. The sample lists about 110,000 clones, around 73% occurring once. What was sequenced was PBMCs. These receptors were obtained from a man aged 35 to 55 in good health and CMV-seronegative.

The chain uses TRBV4-2 and TRBJ1-4; D may be TRBD1 (6 bases). There are 17 residues in the CDR3. CDR1 is LGHNA and CDR2 is YNFKEQ in the germline V gene. Between the trimmed V and J ends, which lost 1 base and 8 bases, there was a span of 20 bases. The CDR3 sequence: CASSQGGNTGLGEKLFF. The CDR3 DNA follows: TGTGCCAGCAGCCAAGGAGGGAACACAGGGCTTGGCGAAAAACTGTTTTTT.

The V and J genes are TRBV29-1 and TRBJ2-1; weak D call: TRBD2 (6 bases). The germline V gene has CDR1 SQVTM and CDR2 ANQGSEA. Trimming stripped 6 bases from V and 10 bases from J, with 10 bases between. The CDR3 has 10 amino acids. CDR3 in DNA: TGCAGCGTGGGGGGACTCGAGCAGTTCTTC. Amino acids: CSVGGLEQFF.